These T cell receptor beta chains were read from a single sample in a study of cytomegalovirus exposure and HLA in healthy donors. This table comes from immunoSEQ multiplex PCR, and its TCRdb copy is limited to in-frame clones, with some not included. The data hold over 45,000 clones, with approximately 85% observed a single time. Sequenced input: PBMCs. The source of these receptors is a woman in her 30s in good health and CMV-seronegative. CDR3s include the opening cysteine and the closing phenylalanine or tryptophan. Each record gives: J gene, D gene, clone size, V gene, CDR3 DNA, CDR3 protein. A D gene is named only where the DNA matches it firmly. Clone sizes are given selectively: once, few, many, or a class where the clone is expanded.

TRBJ1-4	NA	NA	TRBV5-6	TGTGCCAGCAGCTTGGTCCAGGTTGGGCATGAAAAACTGTTTTTT	CASSLVQVGHEKLFF
TRBJ1-1	NA	NA	TRBV4-1	TGCGCCAGCAGCCAAGTTAGCGGTGTCCGTCCTGAAGCTTTCTTT	CASSQVSGVRPEAFF
TRBJ2-1	NA	NA	TRBV7-8	TGTGCCAGCATCGAGGGTGGTGAGCAGTTCTTC	CASIEGGEQFF
TRBJ1-5	NA	NA	TRBV5-1	TGCGCCAGCAGCCCGGACAGCCGAAATCAGCCCCAGCATTTT	CASSPDSRNQPQHF
TRBJ2-5	TRBD1	NA	TRBV6-5	TGTGCCAGCAGTTCTCGACAGGGGAAAGAGACCCAGTACTTC	CASSSRQGKETQYF
TRBJ2-7	NA	NA	TRBV7-9	TGTGCCAGCAGCTTATTTAGGGGAGGATCAACCCACGAGCAGTACTTC	CASSLFRGGSTHEQYF
TRBJ2-5	NA	NA	TRBV15	TGTGCCACCAGCAGAGACAGGGGCCAGCTTGAGACCCAGTACTTC	CATSRDRGQLETQYF
TRBJ2-3	NA	NA	TRBV4-3	TGCGCCAGCAGCCAAGATTTTCCCCCGAGCCCAGATACGCAGTATTTT	CASSQDFPPSPDTQYF
TRBJ2-5	TRBD2	few	TRBV7-9	TGTGCCAGCAGCCAGACTAGCGGGAGAGCGGAGACCCAGTACTTC	CASSQTSGRAETQYF
TRBJ2-6	NA	NA	TRBV28	TGTGCCAGCAGTTTGGTCAGGCCGCGGGCCAACGTCCTGACTTTC	CASSLVRPRANVLTF
TRBJ1-1	TRBD1	NA	TRBV11-2	TGTGCCAGCAGCTTAACGACAGGGAAGGCTGAAGCTTTCTTT	CASSLTTGKAEAFF
TRBJ1-1	NA	once	TRBV10-1	TGCGCCAGCAGTGAGGGGCGGGAGTACTACACTGAAGCTTTCTTT	CASSEGREYYTEAFF
TRBJ1-3	NA	NA	TRBV6-1	TGTGCCAGCAGTCCCGGGACATCTGGAAACACCATATATTTT	CASSPGTSGNTIYF
TRBJ2-2	NA	NA	TRBV7-2	TGTGCCAGCAGATTAGGGCGGGATCCCGGGGAGCTGTTTTTT	CASRLGRDPGELFF
TRBJ2-7	TRBD2	NA	TRBV9	TGTGCCAGCAGCCCCGATAGCGGGAGGGCCTACGAGCAGTACTTC	CASSPDSGRAYEQYF
TRBJ2-7	NA	NA	TRBV7-2	TGTGCCAGCAGCTTTAGGGGGGGTGATTCCTACGAGCAGTACTTC	CASSFRGGDSYEQYF
TRBJ2-7	TRBD2	NA	TRBV28	TGTGCCAGCAGCCCGGGGACTAGCCGCGAGCAGTACTTC	CASSPGTSREQYF
TRBJ1-2	TRBD1	NA	TRBV29-1	TGCAGCGTTGACCGACAGGGGGGCTATGGCTACACCTTC	CSVDRQGGYGYTF
TRBJ1-1	NA	NA	TRBV2	TGTGCCAGCGGAGGGCGAAGTGAAGCTTTCTTT	CASGGRSEAFF
TRBJ2-3	TRBD2	NA	TRBV23-1	TGCGCCAGCAGTCAAGTCACGGTGAGGCAGCGGGACCGCACAGATACGCAGTATTTT	CASSQVTVRQRDRTDTQYF
TRBJ2-7	TRBD2	NA	TRBV5-1	TGCGCCAGCAGCTTCGGCGGGAGCAAGGCTCACGAGCAGTACTTC	CASSFGGSKAHEQYF
TRBJ2-2	NA	NA	TRBV11-2	TGTGCCAGCAGCTTAGGAGGGGACACGAACACCGGGGAGCTGTTTTTT	CASSLGGDTNTGELFF
TRBJ2-5	TRBD2	NA	TRBV7-6	TGTGCCAGCAGCAAATGGACTAGCGGGAGGGCCAAAGAGACCCAGTACTTC	CASSKWTSGRAKETQYF
TRBJ2-1	TRBD2	NA	TRBV5-1	TGCGCCAGCAGGCCCGGGACTAGCCCGCTGAATGAGCAGTTCTTC	CASRPGTSPLNEQFF
TRBJ2-7	TRBD1	NA	TRBV4-2	TGTGCCAGCAGCCAAGACATGAGGGACAGCTACGAGCAGTACTTC	CASSQDMRDSYEQYF
TRBJ1-1	TRBD1	NA	TRBV27	TGTGCCAGCAGGAGGGACAGGGAGGGCGCTGAAGCTTTCTTT	CASRRDREGAEAFF
TRBJ2-5	NA	NA	TRBV7-9	TGTGCCAGCAGCCCCACAGGAATGCGTCGAGAGACCCAGTACTTC	CASSPTGMRRETQYF
TRBJ2-5	NA	NA	TRBV27	TGTGCCAGCAGTTTGGGGACACTGGGGGAGACCCAGTACTTC	CASSLGTLGETQYF
TRBJ2-7	NA	few	TRBV27	TGTGCCACCGGACCCCGTAGCGGCTCCTACGAGCAGTACTTC	CATGPRSGSYEQYF
TRBJ1-3	NA	NA	TRBV6-5	TGTGCCAGCACCCCAGGAGGGGCAGGGTGGGACACCATATATTTT	CASTPGGAGWDTIYF
TRBJ2-1	TRBD2	NA	TRBV5-1	TGCGCCAGCAGCGGGGGACTAGCGGGAGGGGAGCAGTTCTTC	CASSGGLAGGEQFF
TRBJ2-7	TRBD1	NA	TRBV5-1	TGCGCCAGCAGCTTGGAAAGCGGGACAGGGAAAGGGTACTTC	CASSLESGTGKGYF
TRBJ1-1	NA	NA	TRBV28	TGTGCCAGCAGTTTAACCCCCCGATCCGATTACATGAACACTGAAGCTTTCTTT	CASSLTPRSDYMNTEAFF
TRBJ2-7	NA	NA	TRBV7-2	TGTGCCAGCACCACGGGGGTAACCTACTACGAGCAGTACTTC	CASTTGVTYYEQYF
TRBJ1-3	NA	NA	TRBV6-6	TGTGCCAGCGGGCAGGCCTCTGGAAACACCATATATTTT	CASGQASGNTIYF
TRBJ2-4	NA	NA	TRBV28	TGTGCCAGCAGTCTTGACAGGCTTCTAGCCAAAAACATTCAGTACTTC	CASSLDRLLAKNIQYF
TRBJ1-1	TRBD1	NA	TRBV10-3	TGTGCCATCAGTGAGCGGGACAGGGGGTCTGAAGCTTTCTTT	CAISERDRGSEAFF
TRBJ1-5	TRBD1	NA	TRBV28	TGTGCCTCCGCCCAAACAGGGGGCTTTCAGCCCCAGCATTTT	CASAQTGGFQPQHF
TRBJ2-7	TRBD2	once	TRBV9	TGTGCCAGCAGCGTAGCATGGGCTAGCGGGAGGGGCGAGCAGTACTTC	CASSVAWASGRGEQYF
TRBJ1-2	NA	NA	TRBV13	TGTGCCAGCAGCTTAGGTTTTCGACAGACCTATGGCTACACCTTC	CASSLGFRQTYGYTF
TRBJ2-6	TRBD2	NA	TRBV4-2	TGTGCCAGCAGCCAAGAGGGTCTAGCGGGAGCTGGGGCCAACGTCCTGACTTTC	CASSQEGLAGAGANVLTF
TRBJ2-5	NA	NA	TRBV9	TGTGCCAGCAGCGCGACTAGTCCTGGGGAGACCCAGTACTTC	CASSATSPGETQYF
TRBJ2-7	NA	NA	TRBV27	TGTGCCAGTTGGACATCAAACGAGCAGTACTTC	CASWTSNEQYF
TRBJ1-1	NA	NA	TRBV29-1	TGCAGCGTTGATGGGGGCGCGAACACTGAAGCTTTCTTT	CSVDGGANTEAFF
TRBJ1-4	TRBD1	NA	TRBV7-8	TGTGCCAGCAGCTTAGGGACAGGGCTTGAAAAACTGTTTTTT	CASSLGTGLEKLFF
TRBJ1-5	TRBD1	NA	TRBV27	TGTGCCAGCAGTTTGGGACAGGGCTATTGGCCCCAGCATTTT	CASSLGQGYWPQHF